One and the same sample provided the 13 T cell receptor beta chains below, sequenced in a study of blood T cell repertoires in COVID-19. TCRdb's copy holds only in-frame clones and misses some; the assay was immunoSEQ multiplex PCR. The data hold roughly 250,000 clones, with roughly 90% observed a single time. Sample: peripheral blood. The receptors originated from a woman between 35 and 50 years old who had recovered from COVID-19.

V usage is TRBV27 and J usage is TRBJ1-5, with 7 bases fitting TRBD1. Germline V gene sequence: CDR1 MNHEY, CDR2 SMNVEV (reference sequence). The CDR3 consists of 14 residues. After removal of 4 bases from V and 2 bases from J, the junction contained 2 bases not matched to a gene. The CDR3 DNA reads TGTGCCAGCAGTTCAACAGGGGGCAATCAGCCCCAGCATTTT. It specifies CASSSTGGNQPQHF.

This chain links TRBV9 with TRBJ2-1; 12 bases align to TRBD2. Losses at the gene ends were 3 bases for V and 4 bases for J; bases not matched to a gene: 5. The CDR3 has 16 amino acids. Looked up from germline, CDR1 is SGDLS and CDR2 is YYNGEE. In DNA, the CDR3 is TGTGCCAGCAGCGCCGGGACTAGCGGGTCTTACAATGAGCAGTTCTTC. Translation gives CASSAGTSGSYNEQFF.

This chain uses TRBV7-3 with TRBJ2-1, with TRBD2 matching 7 bases. Germline assignment: CDR1 SGHTA and CDR2 FQGTGA. This CDR3 contains 16 residues. V was pared by 6 bases and J by 0 bases, with 8 bases of the junction left unmatched. The CDR3, as DNA: TGTGCCAGCAGTTACAGCGGGACTTCCTCCTACAATGAGCAGTTCTTC. Translating gives CASSYSGTSSYNEQFF.

This rearrangement joins TRBV7-2 to TRBJ2-5; perhaps TRBD2 as D (5 bases). The CDR3 runs to 15 residues. V shed 3 bases and J shed 1 base, with 12 bases lying between them. Germline assignment: CDR1 SGHTA and CDR2 FQGNSA. CDR3 protein: CASSFIAGRQETQYF. DNA for the CDR3: TGTGCCAGCAGCTTTATTGCGGGTCGCCAAGAGACCCAGTACTTC.

This clone occurred once. This sequence joins TRBV6-1 and TRBJ2-7; no firm D call. V gave up 1 base and J gave up 0 bases, with 4 bases separating them. CDR3 size: 13 residues. Germline CDR1 MNHNS, CDR2 SASEGT. This CDR3 reads CASSEVNSYEQYF. In DNA form, the CDR3 reads TGTGCCAGCAGTGAAGTAAACTCCTACGAGCAGTACTTC.

CDR3 protein: CATSGGQGASYEQYF. DNA of the CDR3: TGTGCCACCAGCGGCGGACAGGGTGCCTCCTACGAGCAGTACTTC. The V gene is TRBV15, the J gene TRBJ2-7, with 8 nucleotides matching TRBD1. The CDR3 is made up of 15 amino acids. Germline CDR1 and CDR2: LNHNV and YYDKDF (reference sequence). Trimming cost V 5 bases and J 0 bases; bases outside gene matches: 6.

The chain links TRBV14 to TRBJ2-5; D not certain. With 0 bases removed from V and 5 bases from J, the gap between germline ends came to 7 bases. The germline V gene encodes CDR1 SGHDN and CDR2 FVKESK. This CDR3 region has 13 residues. In DNA form, the CDR3 reads TGTGCCAGCAGCCAAGATCTTGAGGAGACCCAGTACTTC. Its translation is CASSQDLEETQYF.

The J gene is TRBJ2-1, the V gene TRBV30, with a possible D match to TRBD1 (6 bases). This CDR3 region has 16 residues. Germline lookup yields CDR1 GTSNPN and CDR2 SVGIG (reference sequence). Trimming stripped 0 bases from V and 0 bases from J, with 12 bases between. CDR3 in amino acids: CAWSVRQGLSYNEQFF. CDR3 bases: TGTGCCTGGAGTGTACGGCAGGGGCTCTCCTACAATGAGCAGTTCTTC.

The chain uses TRBV25-1 and TRBJ2-1; D is perhaps TRBD2 (5 bases). V lost 7 bases to trimming and J lost 10 bases, with 14 bases between them. Looked up from germline, CDR1 is MGHDK and CDR2 is SYGVNS. The CDR3 has 12 residues. CDR3 amino acids: CASIALGGEQFF. CDR3 in DNA: TGTGCCAGCATCGCCCTCGGCGGGGAGCAGTTCTTC. Full variable domain (outside the CDR3, taken from reference TRBV25-1 and TRBJ2-1): EADIYQTPRYLVIGTGKKITLECSQTMGHDKMYWYQQDPGMELHLIHYSYGVNSTEKGDLSSESTVSRIRTEHFPLTLESARPSHTSQYLCASIALGGEQFFGPGTRLTVL.

V and J are TRBV19 and TRBJ2-3, with 8 bases matching TRBD1. V was pared by 5 bases and J by 5 bases, with 9 bases of the junction left unmatched. Germline V gives CDR1 LNHDA, CDR2 SQIVND (reference sequence). The CDR3 consists of 15 residues. For the CDR3, the DNA is TGTGCCAGTAGTCCCGACAGGGGAGAGGGAGATACGCAGTATTTT. It specifies CASSPDRGEGDTQYF.

The chain couples TRBV29-1 to TRBJ2-7; D perhaps matches TRBD1 (5 bases). This CDR3 is 14 amino acids long. Trimming stripped 1 base from V and 2 bases from J, with 12 bases between. Germline V gives CDR1 SQVTM, CDR2 ANQGSEA. CDR3 in DNA: TGCAGCGTTGAAGGGCAGGGCTTTCCCTACGAGCAGTACTTC. Amino acid sequence: CSVEGQGFPYEQYF.

CDR3 DNA sequence: TGTGCCAGCAGTGAAACAGGGTGGAATTCACCCCTCCACTTT. As protein: CASSETGWNSPLHF. This sequence joins TRBV2 and TRBJ1-6; D perhaps matches TRBD1 (6 bases). Trimming removed 2 bases from V and 7 bases from J, with 9 bases in between. Germline assignment: CDR1 SNHLY and CDR2 FYNNEI. The CDR3 totals 14 residues.

The chain combines TRBV10-3 with TRBJ2-1; 7 bases align to TRBD1. Germline values: CDR1 ENHRY, CDR2 SYGVKD. The CDR3 is 14 amino acids. J lost 7 bases, V lost 4 bases, and 7 bases had no gene match. The DNA of the CDR3 is TGTGCCATCAGTGCAATTGAGGGGGCAAATGAGCAGTTCTTC. Translating it yields CAISAIEGANEQFF.